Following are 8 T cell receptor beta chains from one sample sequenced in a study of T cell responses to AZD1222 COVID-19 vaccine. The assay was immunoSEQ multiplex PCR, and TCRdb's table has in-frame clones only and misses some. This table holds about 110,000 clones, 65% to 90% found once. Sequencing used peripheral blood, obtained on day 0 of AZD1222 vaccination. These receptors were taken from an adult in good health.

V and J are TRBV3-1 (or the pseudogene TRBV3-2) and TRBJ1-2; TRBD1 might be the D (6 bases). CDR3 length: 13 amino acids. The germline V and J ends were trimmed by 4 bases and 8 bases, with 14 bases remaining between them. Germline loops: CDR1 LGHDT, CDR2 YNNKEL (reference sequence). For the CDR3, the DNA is TGTGCCAGCAGCCCTCAAGGGGGAGGCGGCTACACCTTC. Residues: CASSPQGGGGYTF.

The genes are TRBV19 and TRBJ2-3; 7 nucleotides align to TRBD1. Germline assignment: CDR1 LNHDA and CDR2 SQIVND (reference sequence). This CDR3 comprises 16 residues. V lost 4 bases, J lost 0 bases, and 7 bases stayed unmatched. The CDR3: CASSTGTASSTDTQYF. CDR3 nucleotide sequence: TGTGCCAGTAGTACGGGGACAGCCTCTAGCACAGATACGCAGTATTTT.

CDR3 DNA: TGTGCCAGCAGTTTAGGGGTATTGGGTGAAAAACTGTTTTTT. Its translation: CASSLGVLGEKLFF. The chain links TRBV28 to TRBJ1-4; D not resolved. The V end was cut by 2 bases, the J end by 7 bases, with 11 bases between. The CDR3 consists of 14 residues. In germline, CDR1 is MDHEN, CDR2 SYDVKM.

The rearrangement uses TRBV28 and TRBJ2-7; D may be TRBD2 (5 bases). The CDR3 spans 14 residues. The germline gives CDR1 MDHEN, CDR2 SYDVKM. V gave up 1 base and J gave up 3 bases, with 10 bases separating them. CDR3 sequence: CASSLSQRDYEQYF. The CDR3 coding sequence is TGTGCCAGCAGTTTATCCCAGAGGGACTACGAGCAGTACTTC.

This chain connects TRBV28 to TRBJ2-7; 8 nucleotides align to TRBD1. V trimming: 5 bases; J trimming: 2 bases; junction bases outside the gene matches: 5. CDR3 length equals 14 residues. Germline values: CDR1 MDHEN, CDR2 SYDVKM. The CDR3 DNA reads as TGTGCCAGCAGTCTCCCGACAGGGGCCTACGAGCAGTACTTC. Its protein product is CASSLPTGAYEQYF.

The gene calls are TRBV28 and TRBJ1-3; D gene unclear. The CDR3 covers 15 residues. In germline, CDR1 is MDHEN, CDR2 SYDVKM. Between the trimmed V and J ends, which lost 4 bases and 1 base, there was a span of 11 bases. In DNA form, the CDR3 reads TGTGCCAGCAGTTACGGACTGAGATCTGGAAACACCATATATTTT. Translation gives CASSYGLRSGNTIYF.

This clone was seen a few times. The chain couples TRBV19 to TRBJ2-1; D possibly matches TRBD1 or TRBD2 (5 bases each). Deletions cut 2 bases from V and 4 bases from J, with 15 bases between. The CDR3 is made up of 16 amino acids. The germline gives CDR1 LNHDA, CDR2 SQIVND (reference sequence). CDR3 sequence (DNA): TGTGCCAGTAGTATACAGGGTCATGAGGGGTACAATGAGCAGTTCTTC. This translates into CASSIQGHEGYNEQFF.

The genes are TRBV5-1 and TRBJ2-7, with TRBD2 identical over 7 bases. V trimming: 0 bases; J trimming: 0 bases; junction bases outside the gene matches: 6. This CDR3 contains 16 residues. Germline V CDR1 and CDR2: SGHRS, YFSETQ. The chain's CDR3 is CASSLEAGGSSYEQYF. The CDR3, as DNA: TGCGCCAGCAGCTTGGAAGCCGGCGGGAGCTCCTACGAGCAGTACTTC.